The 28 T cell receptor beta chains listed next were all sequenced from one sample in a study of follicular helper T cells after annual influenza vaccination. Generated by immunoSEQ multiplex PCR, the TCRdb table keeps only in-frame clones and is missing some. The sample lists just under 800 clones; roughly 72% were seen once. Time point noted: 2015-2016 season, 7 days after influenza vaccination. Sequencing used CXCR5+ CD38+ circulating T follicular helper cells from blood, obtained 7 days after influenza vaccination. Stated subset: circulating Tfh, non-naive CD4+CXCR5+PD-1+ (ICOS+CD38+ or ICOS-CD38-). The receptors shown here come from an adult who received the influenza vaccine.

The chain has TRBV12-5 and TRBJ2-3; either TRBD1 or TRBD2 may fit D (5 bases each). Per the germline V gene, CDR1 is LGHNT and CDR2 is FRNRAP. The CDR3 has 18 residues. Trimming removed 0 bases from V and 4 bases from J, with 20 bases in between. The chain's CDR3 is CASGLVRDGKPLADTQYF. CDR3 nucleotides: TGTGCTAGTGGTTTGGTAAGGGACGGAAAGCCCCTCGCAGATACGCAGTATTTT.

The V and J genes are TRBV29-1 and TRBJ2-3; D gene uncertain. V shed 1 base and J shed 1 base, with 9 bases lying between them. CDR1 and CDR2 (germline): SQVTM, ANQGSEA. The CDR3 covers 14 residues. Here the CDR3 DNA reads TGCAGCGTTGAAGGGCAGACCGGCACAGATACGCAGTATTTT. Its protein is CSVEGQTGTDTQYF.

The chain uses TRBV7-2 and TRBJ2-3; TRBD2 agrees at 12 bases. Germline CDR1 and CDR2: SGHTA and FQGNSA. This CDR3 spans 17 amino acids. The junction had 12 bases not matched to a gene; V was cut back by 3 bases and J by 8 bases. CDR3 DNA: TGTGCCAGCAGCTTCCTAGCGGGGGGGCGTTCGTATGGTACGCAGTATTTT. Amino acid sequence: CASSFLAGGRSYGTQYF.

This clone was observed a handful of times. V gene TRBV27 combines with J gene TRBJ2-3; D is perhaps TRBD1 (6 bases). There are 15 residues in the CDR3. V lost 2 bases and J lost 3, with 12 bases in between. Per germline, CDR1 MNHEY and CDR2 SMNVEV (reference sequence). The CDR3 is CASSLQGLTTDTQYF. The CDR3 coding sequence is TGTGCCAGCAGTTTACAGGGGCTCACGACAGATACGCAGTATTTT.

This chain connects TRBV30 to TRBJ2-7; D not certain. V was pared by 3 bases and J by 0 bases, with 6 bases between. The germline V gene has CDR1 GTSNPN and CDR2 SVGIG (reference sequence). The CDR3 contains 12 residues. CDR3 DNA sequence: TGTGCCTGGAGGCACAGCTCCTACGAGCAGTACTTC. Translated, it gives CAWRHSSYEQYF. The full variable domain, completed using reference TRBV30 and TRBJ2-7, is SQTIHQWPATLVQPVGSPLSLECTVEGTSNPNLYWYRQAAGRGLQLLFYSVGIGQISSEVPQNLSASRPQDRQFILSSKKLLLSDSGFYLCAWRHSSYEQYFGPGTRLTVT.

The chain joins TRBV6-5 to TRBJ1-5; the match to TRBD1 covers 10 bases. This CDR3 comprises 14 residues. Germline V gene data show CDR1 as MNHEY and CDR2 as SVGAGI. After removal of 6 bases from V and 6 bases from J, the junction contained 5 bases not matched to a gene. As DNA, the CDR3 is TGTGCCAGCAGGGGACAGGGGTTAAGTCAGCCCCAGCATTTT. Amino acids: CASRGQGLSQPQHF.

The V call is TRBV4-3, the J call TRBJ1-5; 10 bases align to TRBD1. The ends lost 1 base at V and 4 bases at J; junction bases unmatched: 1. CDR1 is LGHNA and CDR2 is YSLEER in the germline V gene. The CDR3 contains 15 residues. As DNA, the CDR3 is TGCGCCAGCAGCCAAGGGGGACAGGGGAATCAGCCCCAGCATTTT. Protein product: CASSQGGQGNQPQHF.

This chain links TRBV30 with TRBJ2-5; D is unclear. The V gene lost 4 bases and the J gene lost 2 bases, with 8 bases spanning the gap. CDR3 length equals 12 residues. From germline, CDR1 is GTSNPN and CDR2 SVGIG (reference sequence). CDR3 nucleotides: TGTGCCTGGATGTGGGAACAAGAGACCCAGTACTTC. Its protein is CAWMWEQETQYF.

The chain combines TRBV7-9 with TRBJ1-6; 7 nucleotides match TRBD1. Germline V gene sequence: CDR1 SEHNR, CDR2 FQNEAQ (reference sequence). The ends lost 3 bases at V and 6 bases at J; junction bases unmatched: 2. This CDR3 has 14 amino acids. CDR3 sequence reads: CASSLGQPNSPLHF. In DNA, the CDR3 is TGTGCCAGCAGCTTGGGACAGCCTAATTCACCCCTCCACTTT.

This clone was observed a handful of times. This rearrangement joins TRBV6-1 to TRBJ1-6, with a tentative D call TRBD1 (5 bases). The CDR3 length is 14 residues. Germline V gene lookup returns CDR1 MNHNS and CDR2 SASEGT. V lost 1 base, J lost 8 bases, and 9 bases lay in between. The CDR3 loop is CASSEEQGHSPLHF. Here the CDR3 DNA reads TGTGCCAGCAGTGAAGAGCAGGGACATTCACCCCTCCACTTT.

Here the CDR3 reads CASRGLADYEQYF. In DNA, the CDR3 is TGTGCCAGCAGAGGACTAGCGGACTACGAGCAGTACTTC. The chain links TRBV27 to TRBJ2-7; 10 bases are shared with TRBD2. V was clipped by 6 bases and J by 3 bases; unmatched bases: 2. The CDR3 is made up of 13 amino acids. CDR1 MNHEY and CDR2 SMNVEV come from the germline V gene (reference sequence).

The CDR3 here is CAWSEKYLSNTIYF. The CDR3, as DNA: TGTGCCTGGAGTGAGAAGTATTTATCGAACACCATATATTTT. This chain connects TRBV30 to TRBJ1-3; no definite D call. With 1 base removed from V and 7 bases from J, the gap between germline ends came to 14 bases. CDR1 is GTSNPN and CDR2 is SVGIG in the germline V gene (reference sequence). The CDR3 has 14 amino acids.

V usage is TRBV6-5 and J usage is TRBJ1-2; D perhaps matches TRBD1 (5 bases). The germline gives CDR1 MNHEY, CDR2 SVGAGI. V lost 2 bases to trimming and J lost 5 bases, with 15 bases between them. The CDR3 is 15 amino acids. CDR3 coding DNA: TGTGCCAGCAGTTACCGGGGGGTCGGCCTTTATGGCTACACCTTC. The encoded protein is CASSYRGVGLYGYTF.

V is TRBV14 and J is TRBJ2-3, with D possibly matching TRBD1 (5 bases). The germline V gene has CDR1 SGHDN and CDR2 FVKESK. Trimming pared 2 bases from V and 8 bases from J, leaving 11 bases between. This CDR3 contains 13 residues. The CDR3 sequence is CASSQTRQTTQYF. In DNA, the CDR3 is TGTGCCAGCAGCCAAACCCGACAGACTACGCAGTATTTT.

J is TRBJ2-7 and V is TRBV4-3, with 7 bases lining up with TRBD1. Germline V gives CDR1 LGHNA, CDR2 YSLEER. Trimming removed 4 bases from V and 3 bases from J; junction bases left unmatched: 6. The CDR3 sequence is 14 residues long. CDR3 region: CASSLDGTVYEQYF. CDR3 bases: TGCGCCAGCAGCCTAGACGGGACAGTCTACGAGCAGTACTTC.

This clone was found a few times. The rearrangement uses TRBV30 and TRBJ1-6, with D uncertain. The CDR3 length is 14 residues. Per the germline V gene, CDR1 is GTSNPN and CDR2 is SVGIG (reference sequence). The V and J ends lost 5 bases and 5 bases respectively, with 13 bases between them. The CDR3 coding sequence is TGTGCCTGGTCGGACGGAAAAAATAATTCACCCCTCCACTTT. It is translated as CAWSDGKNNSPLHF.

The V and J genes are TRBV30 and TRBJ1-1, with D unresolved. This CDR3 spans 13 amino acids. The V gene's germline CDR1 is GTSNPN and CDR2 SVGIG (reference sequence). Trimming cost V 2 bases and J 10 bases, with 17 bases left between them. The CDR3 nucleotides read TGTGCCTGGAGTACTATAGGGAGGTTGATAGCTTTCTTT. Protein sequence: CAWSTIGRLIAFF.

This chain uses TRBV7-8 with TRBJ1-2; 7 nucleotides align to TRBD1. The CDR3 sequence is 13 residues long. Trimming removed 4 bases from V and 5 bases from J; junction bases left unmatched: 4. Germline lookup yields CDR1 SGHVS and CDR2 FQNEAQ. In DNA, the CDR3 is TGTGCCAGCAGCTCGGACAGGAGATATGGCTACACCTTC. This encodes CASSSDRRYGYTF.

V gene TRBV5-1 combines with J gene TRBJ2-5; D call uncertain. The CDR3 runs 15 residues. Germline values: CDR1 SGHRS, CDR2 YFSETQ. Trimming took off 2 bases at V and 4 bases at J, with 15 bases between the two ends. The CDR3 DNA sequence: TGCGCCAGCAGCTTCGGCGCGGCCTCGGGAGAGACCCAGTACTTC. It is translated as CASSFGAASGETQYF. The full variable domain, completed using reference TRBV5-1 and TRBJ2-5, is KAGVTQTPRYLIKTRGQQVTLSCSPISGHRSVSWYQQTPGQGLQFLFEYFSETQRNKGNFPGRFSGRQFSNSRSEMNVSTLELGDSALYLCASSFGAASGETQYFGPGTRLLVL.

This rearrangement joins TRBV29-1 to TRBJ1-2, with no clear D. Germline loops: CDR1 SQVTM, CDR2 ANQGSEA. V dropped 4 bases and J dropped 3 bases, with 6 bases sitting between them. This CDR3 comprises 11 residues. The CDR3, as DNA: TGCAGCGTTGTGAGGGACTATGGCTACACCTTC. Amino acid sequence: CSVVRDYGYTF.

The genes are TRBV5-5 and TRBJ2-6; unclear D gene. The CDR3 sequence is 18 residues long. Germline V gives CDR1 SGHKS, CDR2 YYEKEE (reference sequence). V lost 0 bases and J 0 bases, leaving 13 bases between the germline ends. As DNA, the CDR3 is TGTGCCAGCAGCTTGGATCCTTACAGCTTCTCTGGGGCCAACGTCCTGACTTTC. It translates to CASSLDPYSFSGANVLTF.

This clone turned up a few times. The CDR3 nucleotides are TGTGCCAGCAGCCGCGGACAGACCCAAGAGACCCAGTACTTC. It is translated as CASSRGQTQETQYF. The chain employs TRBV7-6 and TRBJ2-5; D is perhaps TRBD1 (6 bases). Between the trimmed V and J ends, which lost 5 bases and 1 base, there was a span of 11 bases. The V gene's germline CDR1 is SGHVS and CDR2 FNYEAQ. The CDR3 is made up of 14 amino acids.

The V gene is TRBV7-2, the J gene TRBJ2-2; D remains ambiguous. The CDR3 loop spans 15 amino acids. Germline V gene sequence: CDR1 SGHTA, CDR2 FQGNSA. The ends were cut back, 5 bases at V and 6 bases at J, with 16 bases in the middle. The DNA for the CDR3 is TGTGCCAGCAGCCCCAATCTGTTTGGGGCCGGGGAGCTGTTTTTT. It codes for CASSPNLFGAGELFF.

The V and J genes are TRBV7-3 and TRBJ1-4; D is uncertain. The CDR3 runs to 14 residues. The germline CDR1 and CDR2 sequences are SGHTA and FQGTGA. The V end lost 2 bases, the J end lost 8 bases, and 12 bases lay between the germline ends. Here the CDR3 reads CASSLDREREKLFF. In nucleotides, the CDR3 is TGTGCCAGCAGCTTAGACCGGGAGAGGGAAAAACTGTTTTTT.

V gene TRBV6-1 combines with J gene TRBJ1-2; the D is unclear. There are 14 residues in the CDR3. Germline-derived CDR1 and CDR2 are MNHNS and SASEGT. Trimming took 2 bases from V and 1 from J, leaving 8 bases between them. CDR3 protein: CASSERADNYGYTF. CDR3 sequence (DNA): TGTGCCAGCAGTGAACGGGCCGATAACTATGGCTACACCTTC.

The genes are TRBV9 and TRBJ2-2; 7 nucleotides agree with TRBD2. Trimming cost V 4 bases and J 1 base; bases outside gene matches: 4. This CDR3 spans 15 amino acids. Germline loops: CDR1 SGDLS, CDR2 YYNGEE. CDR3 in DNA: TGTGCCAGCAGCAAGCGGGGAAGGAACACCGGGGAGCTGTTTTTT. It codes for CASSKRGRNTGELFF.

J is TRBJ1-2 and V is TRBV18; tentative D call: TRBD1 (5 bases). This CDR3 has 15 amino acids. Looked up from germline, CDR1 is KGHSH and CDR2 is LQKENI. Deletions cut 1 base from V and 0 bases from J, with 9 bases between. As DNA, the CDR3 is TGTGCCAGCTCACCACGGGGGAGTTCTAACTATGGCTACACCTTC. This encodes CASSPRGSSNYGYTF.

The chain links TRBV25-1 to TRBJ2-2; D is undetermined. The V and J ends lost 5 bases and 1 base respectively, with 8 bases between them. The CDR3 runs 14 residues. Germline CDR1 MGHDK, CDR2 SYGVNS. The CDR3 DNA follows: TGTGCCAGCAGTTATAATCGGAACACCGGGGAGCTGTTTTTT. As protein: CASSYNRNTGELFF.